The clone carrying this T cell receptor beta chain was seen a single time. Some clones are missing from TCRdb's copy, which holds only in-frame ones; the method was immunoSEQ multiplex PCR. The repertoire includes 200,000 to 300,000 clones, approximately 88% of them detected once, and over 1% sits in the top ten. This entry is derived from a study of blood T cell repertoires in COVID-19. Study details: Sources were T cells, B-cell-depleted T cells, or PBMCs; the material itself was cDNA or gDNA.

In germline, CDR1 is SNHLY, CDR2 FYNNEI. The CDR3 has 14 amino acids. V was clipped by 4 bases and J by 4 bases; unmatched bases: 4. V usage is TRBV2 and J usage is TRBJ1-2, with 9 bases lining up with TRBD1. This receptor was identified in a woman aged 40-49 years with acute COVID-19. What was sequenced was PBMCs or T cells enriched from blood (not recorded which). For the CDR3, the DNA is TGTGCCAGCAGTGCGGGGACAGGGCCCTATGGCTACACCTTC. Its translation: CASSAGTGPYGYTF.